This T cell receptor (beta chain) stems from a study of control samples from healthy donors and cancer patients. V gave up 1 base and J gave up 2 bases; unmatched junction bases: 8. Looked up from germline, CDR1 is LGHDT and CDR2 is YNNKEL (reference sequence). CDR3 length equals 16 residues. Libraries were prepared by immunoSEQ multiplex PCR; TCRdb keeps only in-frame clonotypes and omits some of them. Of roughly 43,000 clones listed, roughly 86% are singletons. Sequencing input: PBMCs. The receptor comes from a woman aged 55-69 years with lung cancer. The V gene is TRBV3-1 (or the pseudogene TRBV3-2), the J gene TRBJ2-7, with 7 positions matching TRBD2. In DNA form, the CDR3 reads TGTGCCAGCAGCCAAGGGTTTCTAGCGGTTACCTACGAGCAGTACTTC. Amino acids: CASSQGFLAVTYEQYF.